Below, 20 T cell receptor beta chains from the same sample are listed, as sequenced in a study of blood T cell repertoires in COVID-19. Produced via immunoSEQ multiplex PCR; TCRdb's table is partial and in-frame only. This table holds 450,000 or so clones, around 91% found once. Sequences were obtained from PBMCs or T cells enriched from blood (not recorded which). The source of these receptors is a man aged 18 to 30 who had recovered from COVID-19.

The V and J genes are TRBV2 and TRBJ2-2; TRBD1 aligns across 8 bases. The germline CDR1 and CDR2 sequences are SNHLY and FYNNEI. The CDR3 is made up of 16 amino acids. Trimming took 5 bases from V and 6 from J; bases not matched to a gene: 11. CDR3 loop: CASSQRTGRDPGELFF. Written as DNA, the CDR3 is TGTGCCAGCAGTCAACGGACAGGGCGGGATCCCGGGGAGCTGTTTTTT. Complete variable domain (other parts from reference TRBV2 and TRBJ2-2): EPEVTQTPSHQVTQMGQEVILRCVPISNHLYFYWYRQILGQKVEFLVSFYNNEISEKSEIFDDQFSVERPDGSNFTLKIRSTKLEDSAMYFCASSQRTGRDPGELFFGEGSRLTVL.

J is TRBJ1-5 and V is TRBV7-7, with TRBD1 matching 7 bases. The germline gives CDR1 SSHAT, CDR2 FNYEAQ (reference sequence). Trimming took 5 bases from V and 1 from J; bases not matched to a gene: 11. This CDR3 has 17 residues. CDR3 DNA: TGTGCCAGCAGCCATTATGGACAGGCCGGGAGCAATCAGCCCCAGCATTTT. It specifies CASSHYGQAGSNQPQHF.

The chain has TRBV9 and TRBJ1-1; tentative D call: TRBD1 (5 bases). Germline CDR1 and CDR2: SGDLS and YYNGEE. Trimming cost V 2 bases and J 4 bases, with 15 bases left between them. CDR3 size: 15 residues. CDR3 sequence (DNA): TGTGCCAGCAGCGTGGCTCCGGGGGGTGGCACTGAAGCTTTCTTT. The encoded protein is CASSVAPGGGTEAFF. Looking up the rest from reference TRBV9 and TRBJ1-1 gives the full variable domain: DSGVTQTPKHLITATGQRVTLRCSPRSGDLSVYWYQQSLDQGLQFLIQYYNGEERAKGNILERFSAQQFPDLHSELNLSSLELGDSALYFCASSVAPGGGTEAFFGQGTRLTVV.

The V call is TRBV19, the J call TRBJ2-5, with 9 bases matching TRBD1. CDR1 and CDR2 from the germline V gene are LNHDA and SQIVND (reference sequence). V gave up 9 bases and J gave up 9 bases; unmatched junction bases: 20. The CDR3 consists of 16 residues. This CDR3 reads CASRGGTGTPGRPQYF. The DNA for the CDR3 is TGTGCCAGCCGCGGTGGGACAGGGACACCGGGGCGACCCCAGTACTTC.

The V gene is TRBV3-1 (or the pseudogene TRBV3-2), the J gene TRBJ1-4, with D perhaps TRBD1 (6 bases). The CDR3 consists of 18 residues. Trimming took 0 bases from V and 0 from J, leaving 14 bases between them. Germline V gene lookup returns CDR1 LGHDT and CDR2 YNNKEL (reference sequence). The CDR3 spells CASSQDLGGGATNEKLFF. DNA of the CDR3: TGTGCCAGCAGCCAAGATTTAGGGGGGGGCGCAACTAATGAAAAACTGTTTTTT.

The rearrangement links TRBV12-5 to TRBJ2-3, with 7 nucleotides matching TRBD1. The CDR3 length is 15 residues. Germline CDR1 reads LGHNT; CDR2 reads FRNRAP. V lost 6 bases, J lost 5 bases, and 11 bases stayed unmatched. The chain's CDR3 is CASGLTGISGDTQYF. CDR3 nucleotides: TGTGCTAGTGGCTTGACAGGGATTTCAGGAGATACGCAGTATTTT.

V usage is TRBV27 and J usage is TRBJ1-5; 9 nucleotides align to TRBD1. The CDR3 is made up of 14 amino acids. CDR1 and CDR2 (germline): MNHEY, SMNVEV (reference sequence). V lost 4 bases and J lost 4; bases outside the gene matches: 2. The CDR3 sequence: CASSSGQGNQPQHF. Here the CDR3 DNA reads TGTGCCAGCAGTTCCGGACAGGGGAATCAGCCCCAGCATTTT.

This clone was detected only once. The chain employs TRBV5-8 and TRBJ2-1, with D tentatively TRBD2 (6 bases). The V end lost 4 bases, the J end lost 0 bases, and 8 bases lay between the germline ends. The CDR3 contains 14 residues. Germline V gene lookup returns CDR1 SGHTS and CDR2 YDEGEE. Here the CDR3 DNA reads TGTGCCAGCAGCGGACTATCCTCCTACAATGAGCAGTTCTTC. This sequence encodes CASSGLSSYNEQFF.

The chain employs TRBV2 and TRBJ1-1; 7 bases align to TRBD1. The CDR3 sequence is 13 residues long. The germline gives CDR1 SNHLY, CDR2 FYNNEI. V dropped 9 bases and J dropped 6; count of bases not matched to a gene: 10. CDR3: CASSRQGVAEAFF. DNA of the CDR3: TGTGCCAGTAGCAGACAGGGAGTTGCTGAAGCTTTCTTT.

V gene TRBV13 combines with J gene TRBJ2-2; D is unresolved. Trimming pared 0 bases from V and 2 bases from J, leaving 7 bases between. The CDR3 runs 15 residues. Germline assignment: CDR1 PRHDT and CDR2 FYEKMQ (reference sequence). The chain's CDR3 is CASSLGGPNTGELFF. The CDR3 nucleotides read TGTGCCAGCAGCTTAGGTGGGCCCAACACCGGGGAGCTGTTTTTT. Looking up the rest from reference TRBV13 and TRBJ2-2 gives the full variable domain: AAGVIQSPRHLIKEKRETATLKCYPIPRHDTVYWYQQGPGQDPQFLISFYEKMQSDKGSIPDRFSAQQFSDYHSELNMSSLELGDSALYFCASSLGGPNTGELFFGEGSRLTVL.

This chain joins TRBV7-3 and TRBJ2-3; D remains ambiguous. The germline V gene encodes CDR1 SGHTA and CDR2 FQGTGA. V dropped 1 base and J dropped 0 bases, with 11 bases sitting between them. This CDR3 is built from 16 residues. The CDR3 sequence is CASSLSASSSTDTQYF. The CDR3 nucleotides read TGTGCCAGCAGCTTAAGCGCAAGTTCTAGCACAGATACGCAGTATTTT.

This rearrangement joins TRBV10-1 to TRBJ1-1; D is ambiguous. There are 15 residues in the CDR3. CDR1 WNHNN and CDR2 SYGVQD come from the germline V gene (reference sequence). Trimming took off 6 bases at V and 5 bases at J, with 19 bases between the two ends. CDR3 amino acids: CASSSEGSRRTEAFF. In nucleotides, the CDR3 is TGCGCCAGCAGCTCCGAAGGTAGCAGACGGACTGAAGCTTTCTTT.

CDR3 in amino acids: CASSISRGQNTGELFF. In DNA, the CDR3 is TGTGCCAGTAGTATTAGCAGGGGACAGAACACCGGGGAGCTGTTTTTT. This chain connects TRBV19 to TRBJ2-2; TRBD1 is a possible D gene (6 bases). The CDR3 contains 16 residues. Germline V gene lookup returns CDR1 LNHDA and CDR2 SQIVND (reference sequence). V was shortened by 3 bases and J by 1 base, with 12 bases between the two germline ends.

This rearrangement joins TRBV27 to TRBJ1-6; unclear D gene. CDR3 size: 17 residues. Trimming pared 1 base from V and 0 bases from J, leaving 10 bases between. Germline V gene sequence: CDR1 MNHEY, CDR2 SMNVEV (reference sequence). The CDR3 DNA is TGTGCCAGCAGTTTATTTGCAGTCAGCTCCTATAATTCACCCCTCCACTTT. Translated: CASSLFAVSSYNSPLHF.

The chain combines TRBV5-1 with TRBJ2-5, with 11 nucleotides matching TRBD2. The V gene end was trimmed by 3 bases and the J gene end by 1 base; junction bases not matched to a gene: 14. This CDR3 contains 19 residues. Germline CDR1 and CDR2: SGHRS and YFSETQ. The CDR3 nucleotides read TGCGCCAGCAGCTCCCCCAGTTGGTCTAGCGGGGGGTTCCAAGAGACCCAGTACTTC. This encodes CASSSPSWSSGGFQETQYF.

The chain has TRBV2 and TRBJ2-5; weak D call: TRBD2 (5 bases). The length of the CDR3 is 13 residues. Per the germline V gene, CDR1 is SNHLY and CDR2 is FYNNEI. V was shortened by 6 bases and J by 4 bases, with 12 bases between the two germline ends. As DNA, the CDR3 is TGTGCCAGCAGCGAACCAAGCGGAGAGACCCAGTACTTC. Protein: CASSEPSGETQYF. Complete variable domain (other parts from reference TRBV2 and TRBJ2-5): EPEVTQTPSHQVTQMGQEVILRCVPISNHLYFYWYRQILGQKVEFLVSFYNNEISEKSEIFDDQFSVERPDGSNFTLKIRSTKLEDSAMYFCASSEPSGETQYFGPGTRLLVL.

This clone is a singleton in its sample. The J gene is TRBJ1-1, the V gene TRBV7-3; D unclear. The CDR3 consists of 13 residues. The germline V and J ends were trimmed by 5 bases and 1 base, with 8 bases remaining between them. CDR1 is SGHTA, CDR2 FQGTGA, per germline. CDR3 nucleotide sequence: TGTGCCAGCAGCCCAAAGAGGAACACTGAAGCTTTCTTT. Its protein product is CASSPKRNTEAFF.

This chain links TRBV2 with TRBJ1-2; 7 bases align to TRBD1. The junction had 8 bases not matched to a gene; V was cut back by 3 bases and J by 7 bases. CDR1 and CDR2 from the germline V gene are SNHLY and FYNNEI. The CDR3 has 14 amino acids. CDR3 sequence (DNA): TGTGCCAGCAGTGACGGGCAGGGGGGAATTGGCTACACCTTC. Translation: CASSDGQGGIGYTF.

The genes are TRBV14 and TRBJ2-7; 9 bases line up with TRBD2. Germline V gene lookup returns CDR1 SGHDN and CDR2 FVKESK. The CDR3 length is 13 residues. V lost 3 bases to trimming and J lost 10 bases; unmatched junction nucleotides: 7. The CDR3 nucleotides read TGTGCCAGCAGCCAGGGCGGTAGCGGGAGCCAGTACTTC. Its protein product is CASSQGGSGSQYF.

The V call is TRBV5-1, the J call TRBJ1-1, with D possibly being TRBD1 (6 bases). The ends were cut back, 4 bases at V and 3 bases at J, with 13 bases in the middle. The CDR3 is made up of 14 amino acids. Looked up from germline, CDR1 is SGHRS and CDR2 is YFSETQ. The CDR3 coding sequence is TGCGCCAGCAGCCCCGAACAGGGTTACACTGAAGCTTTCTTT. Translating gives CASSPEQGYTEAFF.